These 12 T cell receptor beta chains came from one sample sequenced in a study of shared clonotypes between healthy human individuals. The method was immunoSEQ multiplex PCR; TCRdb's version includes in-frame clones alone and lacks a portion of them. The sample lists roughly 1,100,000 clones; about 74% were seen once. Sequencing was done on a sample of memory CD4+ T cells sorted from blood. Noted subset: CD45RA-negative fraction. The source is a man between 18 and 35 years old in good health.

The chain recombines TRBV10-3 with TRBJ2-2; D call uncertain. The CDR3 has 15 residues. The germline V gene has CDR1 ENHRY and CDR2 SYGVKD. The V end lost 3 bases, the J end lost 6 bases, and 14 bases lay between the germline ends. This CDR3 is CAISDLKAESGELFF. The CDR3 DNA follows: TGTGCCATCAGTGATTTGAAGGCCGAGTCCGGGGAGCTGTTTTTT.

The rearrangement uses TRBV7-6 and TRBJ2-7; TRBD1 matches 7 bases. V trimming: 1 base; J trimming: 5 bases; junction bases outside the gene matches: 8. Germline V gene lookup returns CDR1 SGHVS and CDR2 FNYEAQ. This CDR3 contains 15 residues. This CDR3 is CASSLEGGRGNEQYF. The CDR3 DNA is TGTGCCAGCAGCTTAGAAGGCGGCAGGGGGAACGAGCAGTACTTC.

The chain has TRBV1 and TRBJ1-1. TRBV1 constitutes a pseudogene. The CDR3 consists of 18 residues. CDR3: CTADGNLGLGGPNTEAFF. DNA of the CDR3: TGCACGGCGGATGGGAATCTGGGACTCGGAGGGCCGAACACTGAAGCTTTCTTT.

This clone was detected once. The rearrangement uses TRBV18 and TRBJ2-1; perhaps TRBD2 as D (5 bases). CDR3 size: 14 residues. V gave up 3 bases and J gave up 3 bases, with 9 bases separating them. The germline V gene encodes CDR1 KGHSH and CDR2 LQKENI. The CDR3 nucleotides are TGTGCCAGCTCACCGTTGGCGGGCTACAATGAGCAGTTCTTC. This gives the protein CASSPLAGYNEQFF. The variable domain in full, completed from reference TRBV18 and TRBJ2-1, reads NAGVMQNPRHLVRRRGQEARLRCSPMKGHSHVYWYRQLPEEGLKFMVYLQKENIIDESGMPKERFSAEFPKEGPSILRIQQVVRGDSAAYFCASSPLAGYNEQFFGPGTRLTVL.

This clone was counted once. The V call is TRBV5-4, the J call TRBJ2-1; 9 nucleotides agree with TRBD1. V was pared by 4 bases and J by 5 bases, with 7 bases of the junction left unmatched. Germline V gives CDR1 SGHNT, CDR2 YYREEE (reference sequence). This CDR3 is 15 amino acids long. DNA for the CDR3: TGTGCCAGCAGCAGGGGACAGGGTGGTGACAATGAGCAGTTCTTC. Translating gives CASSRGQGGDNEQFF.

The rearrangement uses TRBV7-8 and TRBJ2-5; 8 positions agree with TRBD1. Unmatched junction bases numbered 7, after V lost 5 bases and J lost 2 bases. The germline gives CDR1 SGHVS, CDR2 FQNEAQ. The CDR3 totals 15 residues. The CDR3, as DNA: TGTGCCAGCAGCCCGACAGGGGCCCAGCAAGAGACCCAGTACTTC. Encoded protein: CASSPTGAQQETQYF.

This sequence joins TRBV2 and TRBJ2-3, with 12 bases matching TRBD2. Germline V gives CDR1 SNHLY, CDR2 FYNNEI. J gave up 2 bases and V 7 bases, and 7 bases lay outside the gene matches. The CDR3 runs 16 residues. The CDR3 spells CASMGLAGKATDTQYF. The CDR3 nucleotides read TGTGCCAGCATGGGACTAGCGGGTAAAGCCACAGATACGCAGTATTTT.

The V and J genes are TRBV18 and TRBJ1-2; D not certain. Germline V gene sequence: CDR1 KGHSH, CDR2 LQKENI. Trimming removed 3 bases from V and 8 bases from J, with 19 bases in between. This CDR3 has 15 residues. DNA for the CDR3: TGTGCCAGCTCACCCCCCGGTAAGGGTCACCCGGGCTACACCTTC. It translates to CASSPPGKGHPGYTF.

This clone has a handful of counts. The chain combines TRBV6-1 with TRBJ1-1, with D uncertain. The CDR3 totals 13 residues. V was cut by 1 base and J by 11 bases, with 14 bases left in between. CDR1 MNHNS and CDR2 SASEGT come from the germline V gene. CDR3 residues: CASSEDGEEKAFF. Written as DNA, the CDR3 is TGTGCCAGCAGTGAAGACGGAGAGGAGAAGGCTTTCTTT.

This rearrangement joins TRBV18 to TRBJ2-3; TRBD2 is a possible D gene (5 bases). This CDR3 is 16 amino acids long. CDR1 is KGHSH, CDR2 LQKENI, per germline. Trimming took off 0 bases at V and 4 bases at J, with 14 bases between the two ends. CDR3 residues: CASSPPGSRVADTQYF. Here the CDR3 DNA reads TGTGCCAGCTCACCACCTGGGAGTAGGGTGGCAGATACGCAGTATTTT.

CDR3 sequence reads: CASSPLGGVAEAFF. The CDR3 coding sequence is TGTGCCAGCAGCCCCCTCGGGGGAGTGGCTGAAGCTTTCTTT. V and J are TRBV11-2 and TRBJ1-1; possibly TRBD1 for D (5 bases). The germline V gene has CDR1 SGHAT and CDR2 FQNNGV. This CDR3 is built from 14 residues. V shed 5 bases and J shed 6 bases, with 16 bases lying between them.

The chain carries TRBV21-1 and TRBJ2-7; no check of the table's D call, TRBD1, against the DNA was made. TRBV21-1 is noted as a pseudogene. This CDR3 is 15 amino acids long. The CDR3 nucleotides are TGTGCCAGCAGCAAAATGAGGGACAGCTCCTACGAGCAGTACTTC. This codes for CASSKMRDSSYEQYF.